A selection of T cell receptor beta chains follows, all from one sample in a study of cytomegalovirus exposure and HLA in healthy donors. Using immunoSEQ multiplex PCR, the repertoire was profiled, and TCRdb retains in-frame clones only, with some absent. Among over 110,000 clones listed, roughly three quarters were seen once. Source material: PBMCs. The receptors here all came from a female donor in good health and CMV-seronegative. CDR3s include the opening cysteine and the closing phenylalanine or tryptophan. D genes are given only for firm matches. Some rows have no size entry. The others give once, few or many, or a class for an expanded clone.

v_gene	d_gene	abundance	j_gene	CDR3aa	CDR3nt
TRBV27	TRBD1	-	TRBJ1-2	CASSPWGQPFGRYTF	TGTGCCAGCAGTCCCTGGGGACAGCCTTTCGGTCGCTACACCTTC
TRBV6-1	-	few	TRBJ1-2	CASTGNGYTF	TGTGCCAGTACAGGGAATGGCTACACCTTC
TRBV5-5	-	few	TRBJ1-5	CASSSQGLNQPQHF	TGTGCCAGCAGCTCACAGGGTCTCAATCAGCCCCAGCATTTT
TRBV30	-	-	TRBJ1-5	CACDPGNQPQHF	TGTGCCTGCGATCCGGGTAATCAGCCCCAGCATTTT
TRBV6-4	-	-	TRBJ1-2	CASRNFWGYTF	TGTGCCAGCAGGAACTTTTGGGGCTACACCTTC
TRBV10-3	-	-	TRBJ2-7	CAISDSYEQYF	TGTGCCATCAGTGACAGCTACGAGCAGTACTTC
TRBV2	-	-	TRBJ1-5	CASRVPPGQPQHF	TGTGCCAGCAGGGTACCTCCGGGTCAGCCCCAGCATTTT
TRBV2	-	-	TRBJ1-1	CASSRTYLNTEAFF	TGTGCCAGCAGTCGGACATACTTGAACACTGAAGCTTTCTTT
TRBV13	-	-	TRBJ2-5	CASSFRGLQETQYF	TGTGCCAGCAGCTTTAGGGGATTACAAGAGACCCAGTACTTC
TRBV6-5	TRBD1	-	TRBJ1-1	CASSYSTGEAFF	TGTGCCAGCAGTTACTCGACAGGGGAAGCTTTCTTT
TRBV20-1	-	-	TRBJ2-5	CSSGFQETQYF	TGCAGCTCCGGTTTTCAAGAGACCCAGTACTTC
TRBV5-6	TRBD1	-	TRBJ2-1	CASSLGQGFRNEQFF	TGTGCCAGCAGCTTGGGACAGGGGTTTAGGAATGAGCAGTTCTTC
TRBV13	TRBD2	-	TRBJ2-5	CASSSRLAGGQETQYF	TGTGCCAGCAGCTCAAGACTAGCGGGGGGTCAAGAGACCCAGTACTTC
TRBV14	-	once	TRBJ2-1	CASSWRGWDEQFF	TGTGCCAGCAGCTGGAGGGGTTGGGATGAGCAGTTCTTC
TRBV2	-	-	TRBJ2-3	CASTRETTDTQYF	TGTGCCAGTACCCGGGAGACCACAGATACGCAGTATTTT
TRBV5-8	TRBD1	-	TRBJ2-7	CATRGRGSYEQYF	TGTGCCACCAGGGGGCGGGGCTCCTACGAGCAGTACTTC
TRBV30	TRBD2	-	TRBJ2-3	CAWSLGGGADTQYF	TGTGCCTGGAGTTTGGGCGGGGGGGCAGATACGCAGTATTTT
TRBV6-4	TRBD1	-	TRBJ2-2	CASSKRQGTTGELFF	TGTGCCAGCAGTAAACGACAGGGGACCACCGGGGAGCTGTTTTTT
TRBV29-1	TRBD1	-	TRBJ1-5	CSVEPPVTGQGAEQPQHF	TGCAGCGTTGAACCCCCCGTCACGGGGCAGGGGGCGGAACAGCCCCAGCATTTT
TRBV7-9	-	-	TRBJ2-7	CASSLGLGDTFF	TGTGCCAGCAGCTTAGGTCTCGGGGACACTTTCTTC
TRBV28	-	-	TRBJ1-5	CASSFIGGVYNQPQHF	TGTGCCAGCAGTTTTATAGGCGGGGTCTACAATCAGCCCCAGCATTTT
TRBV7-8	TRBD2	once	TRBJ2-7	CASSLALAGGPLYEQYF	TGTGCCAGCAGCTTAGCCCTAGCGGGAGGGCCGTTGTACGAGCAGTACTTC
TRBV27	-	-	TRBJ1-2	CASSLARGVFGYTF	TGTGCCAGCAGTTTAGCCAGGGGCGTTTTTGGCTACACCTTC
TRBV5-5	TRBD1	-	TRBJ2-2	CASSGTASTGELFF	TGTGCCAGCAGCGGGACAGCGAGCACCGGGGAGCTGTTTTTT
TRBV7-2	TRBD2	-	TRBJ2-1	CASRRLAGDRYEQFF	TGTGCCAGCAGACGACTAGCGGGGGATAGATATGAGCAGTTCTTC
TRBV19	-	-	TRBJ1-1	CASSIGQVGEAFF	TGTGCCAGTAGTATAGGGCAGGTTGGTGAAGCTTTCTTT
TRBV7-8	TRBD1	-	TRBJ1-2	CASSAKRDRVYGYTF	TGTGCCAGCAGCGCCAAAAGGGACAGGGTATACGGCTACACCTTC
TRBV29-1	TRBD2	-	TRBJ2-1	CSAASGTRPNNEQFF	TGCAGCGCTGCCAGCGGGACTAGACCTAACAATGAGCAGTTCTTC
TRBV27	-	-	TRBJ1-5	CASSAKLSNQPQHF	TGTGCCAGCAGCGCCAAGCTATCCAATCAGCCCCAGCATTTT
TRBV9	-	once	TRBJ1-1	CASSVRGGRRTEAFF	TGTGCCAGCAGCGTCCGTGGGGGCCGGCGCACTGAAGCTTTCTTT
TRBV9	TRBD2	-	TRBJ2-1	CASSVQAGGTYNEQFF	TGTGCCAGCAGCGTTCAAGCGGGAGGCACCTACAATGAGCAGTTCTTC
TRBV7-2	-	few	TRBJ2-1	CASSLVNNEQFF	TGTGCCAGCAGCTTAGTTAACAATGAGCAGTTCTTC
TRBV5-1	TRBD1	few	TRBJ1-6	CASRMQGAGNSPLHF	TGCGCCAGTAGGATGCAGGGGGCAGGTAATTCACCCCTCCACTTT
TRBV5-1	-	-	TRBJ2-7	CASSFTGSHEQYF	TGCGCCAGCAGCTTTACAGGCTCCCACGAGCAGTACTTC
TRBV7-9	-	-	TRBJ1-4	CASSLPGNEKLFF	TGTGCCAGCAGCTTACCGGGTAATGAAAAACTGTTTTTT
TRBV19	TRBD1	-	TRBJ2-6	CASSKTGVGANVLTF	TGTGCCAGTAGTAAAACAGGGGTTGGGGCCAACGTCCTGACTTTC
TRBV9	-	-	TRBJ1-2	CASSLVASINYGYTF	TGTGCCAGCAGCCTCGTCGCCAGTATCAACTATGGCTACACCTTC
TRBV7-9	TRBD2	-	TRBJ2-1	CASSRIGGASRSSYNEQFF	TGTGCCAGCAGCCGTATCGGGGGGGCCAGCCGGAGCTCCTACAATGAGCAGTTCTTC
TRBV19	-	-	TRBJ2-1	CASSIGREYSYNEQFF	TGTGCCAGTAGTATAGGCCGGGAGTACTCCTACAATGAGCAGTTCTTC
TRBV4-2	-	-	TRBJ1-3	CASSQRTDSGNTIYF	TGTGCCAGCAGCCAGCGGACAGACTCTGGAAACACCATATATTTT
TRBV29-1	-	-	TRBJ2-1	CSVDGRGSYNEQFF	TGCAGCGTTGACGGTCGCGGCTCCTACAATGAGCAGTTCTTC
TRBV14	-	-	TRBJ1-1	CASSQVGGAGEAFF	TGTGCCAGCAGCCAAGTGGGAGGGGCGGGTGAAGCTTTCTTT
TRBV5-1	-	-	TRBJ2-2	CASSGGQPNTGELFF	TGCGCCAGCAGCGGAGGACAGCCGAACACCGGGGAGCTGTTTTTT
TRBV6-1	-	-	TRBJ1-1	CASLNHPQVNTEAFF	TGTGCCAGCCTCAACCATCCACAGGTTAACACTGAAGCTTTCTTT
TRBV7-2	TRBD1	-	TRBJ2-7	CASSPGTGSHEQYF	TGTGCCAGCAGCCCGGGGACAGGGTCCCACGAGCAGTACTTC
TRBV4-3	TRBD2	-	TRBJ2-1	CASRRSGDPYNEQFF	TGCGCCAGCAGGAGAAGCGGGGACCCCTACAATGAGCAGTTCTTC
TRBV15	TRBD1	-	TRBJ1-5	CATSGTGQEFVAQHF	TGTGCCACCAGCGGAACGGGACAGGAGTTTGTAGCCCAGCATTTT
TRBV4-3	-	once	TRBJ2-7	CASSQYQSYEQYF	TGCGCCAGCAGCCAGTATCAGTCCTACGAGCAGTACTTC
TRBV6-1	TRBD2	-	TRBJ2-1	CASRLAGDYNEQFF	TGTGCCAGCAGACTAGCGGGAGACTACAATGAGCAGTTCTTC
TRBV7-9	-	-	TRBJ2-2	CASSLGVAGEGAGELFF	TGTGCCAGCAGCTTAGGCGTGGCAGGGGAAGGCGCCGGGGAGCTGTTTTTT
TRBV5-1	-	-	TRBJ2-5	CASSLDELGGRETQYF	TGCGCCAGCAGCTTGGACGAATTGGGGGGGCGAGAGACCCAGTACTTC
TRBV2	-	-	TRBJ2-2	CASSVARVAGELFF	TGTGCCAGCAGTGTAGCGCGGGTGGCCGGGGAGCTGTTTTTT